Following are 16 T cell receptor beta chains from one sample sequenced in a study of blood T cell repertoires in COVID-19. Sequencing was performed with immunoSEQ multiplex PCR; in TCRdb, only in-frame clones are kept and a portion is missing. The sample lists 490,000 or so clones; roughly 90% were seen once. The sequenced sample consisted of PBMCs or T cells enriched from blood (not recorded which). Receptors originate from a woman aged 40 to 50 who had recovered from COVID-19.

In this sample, this clone turned up a few times. The V gene is TRBV5-1, the J gene TRBJ2-5; 9 bases are shared with TRBD2. Looked up from germline, CDR1 is SGHRS and CDR2 is YFSETQ. V lost 0 bases to trimming and J lost 4 bases; unmatched junction nucleotides: 10. This CDR3 contains 17 residues. DNA for the CDR3: TGCGCCAGCAGCTTGGCGAGGGCGGGAGGGCCTTTAGAGACCCAGTACTTC. Translated, it gives CASSLARAGGPLETQYF. The full variable domain, with the rest looked up from reference TRBV5-1 and TRBJ2-5, is KAGVTQTPRYLIKTRGQQVTLSCSPISGHRSVSWYQQTPGQGLQFLFEYFSETQRNKGNFPGRFSGRQFSNSRSEMNVSTLELGDSALYLCASSLARAGGPLETQYFGPGTRLLVL.

The V call is TRBV19, the J call TRBJ1-5, with TRBD1 as a possible D gene (6 bases). Deletions cut 4 bases from V and 5 bases from J, with 18 bases between. Germline-derived CDR1 and CDR2 are LNHDA and SQIVND (reference sequence). The CDR3 sequence is 16 residues long. CDR3 DNA sequence: TGTGCCAGTAGTAAATCCTCGACAGGCATGGATCAGCCCCAGCATTTT. It codes for CASSKSSTGMDQPQHF.

The chain carries TRBV24-1 and TRBJ2-3, with TRBD1 as a possible D gene (5 bases). The CDR3 is made up of 15 amino acids. Germline-derived CDR1 and CDR2 are KGHDR and SFDVKD. V was trimmed by 2 bases and J by 4 bases, leaving 12 bases between them. Here the CDR3 reads CATSDSGQPSDTQYF. CDR3 DNA: TGTGCCACCAGTGATTCCGGACAACCCTCAGATACGCAGTATTTT.

About this clone: At the DNA level, this CDR3 is encoded by other sequences in the same sample as well. V usage is TRBV18 and J usage is TRBJ2-1; 13 nucleotides align to TRBD2. The CDR3 sequence is 17 residues long. J lost 4 bases, V lost 4 bases, and 7 bases had no gene match. Germline V gives CDR1 KGHSH, CDR2 LQKENI. The CDR3 here is CASSLWTSGSSYNEQFF. In DNA form, the CDR3 reads TGTGCCAGCTCACTTTGGACTAGCGGGAGTTCTTACAATGAGCAGTTCTTC.

The chain is built from TRBV5-1 and TRBJ1-2; 7 positions agree with TRBD1. In germline, CDR1 is SGHRS, CDR2 YFSETQ. CDR3 length: 13 amino acids. The V segment lost 0 bases and the J segment 6 bases; nucleotides outside the gene matches: 2. DNA of the CDR3: TGCGCCAGCAGCTTGGCTGGGACAGATGGCTACACCTTC. This codes for CASSLAGTDGYTF.

The chain joins TRBV7-9 to TRBJ2-3; 7 bases align to TRBD2. The CDR3 runs 16 residues. CDR1 and CDR2 from the germline V gene are SEHNR and FQNEAQ (reference sequence). V dropped 6 bases and J dropped 2; count of bases not matched to a gene: 11. In nucleotides, the CDR3 is TGTGCCAGCAGAGGATCGACTAGCTCGCACACAGATACGCAGTATTTT. This codes for CASRGSTSSHTDTQYF.

The chain couples TRBV18 to TRBJ2-3; the D gene is possibly TRBD1 (6 bases). This CDR3 is built from 12 residues. V was clipped by 6 bases and J by 6 bases, with 10 bases between them. The germline V gene encodes CDR1 KGHSH and CDR2 LQKENI. The CDR3 is CASSAGEDTQYF. Written as DNA, the CDR3 is TGTGCCAGCTCGGCAGGGGAGGATACGCAGTATTTT.

This clone was counted a single time. The chain uses TRBV12-3 or TRBV12-4 and TRBJ2-3, with D hard to call. The CDR3 consists of 13 residues. Trimming shortened V by 7 bases and J by 0 bases, and 8 bases separated the two germline ends. The CDR3 DNA reads as TGTGCCAGCACCCTACGCAGCACAGATACGCAGTATTTT. Translating gives CASTLRSTDTQYF.

The J gene is TRBJ2-1, the V gene TRBV20-1, with no clear D. This CDR3 spans 11 amino acids. Germline loops: CDR1 DFQATT, CDR2 SNEGSKA (reference sequence). V lost 6 bases to trimming and J lost 9 bases, with 12 bases between them. The CDR3 sequence: CSATSIPEQFF. CDR3 coding DNA: TGCAGTGCAACCTCTATCCCTGAGCAGTTCTTC.

The chain links TRBV6-8 to TRBJ1-1, with TRBD1 as a possible D gene (5 bases). The germline gives CDR1 MNHGY, CDR2 SAAAGT. This CDR3 contains 16 residues. With 1 base removed from V and 2 bases from J, the gap between germline ends came to 14 bases. CDR3 nucleotides: TGTGCCAGCAGTTACTTCTGGGGGGGACCAAACACTGAAGCTTTCTTT. Translation gives CASSYFWGGPNTEAFF.

For this clone: Within the sample, other DNA sequences also encode this same CDR3. V is TRBV11-2 and J is TRBJ1-1; D ambiguous. Deletions cut 1 base from V and 5 bases from J, with 8 bases between. Germline V CDR1 and CDR2: SGHAT, FQNNGV. The CDR3 consists of 13 residues. The DNA of the CDR3 is TGTGCCAGCAGCTTAGGAGGTAGAACTGAAGCTTTCTTT. It specifies CASSLGGRTEAFF.

The J gene is TRBJ2-3, the V gene TRBV12-3 or TRBV12-4, with D hard to call. The ends were cut back, 1 base at V and 2 bases at J, with 4 bases in the middle. The CDR3 runs 13 residues. The CDR3 loop reads CASSLGHTDTQYF. Here the CDR3 DNA reads TGTGCCAGCAGTTTAGGACACACAGATACGCAGTATTTT.

The J gene is TRBJ1-2, the V gene TRBV4-3; tentative D call: TRBD1 (6 bases). The CDR3 contains 17 residues. Germline assignment: CDR1 LGHNA and CDR2 YSLEER. Trimming removed 0 bases from V and 4 bases from J, with 18 bases in between. The CDR3 DNA reads as TGCGCCAGCAGCCAAGAATGGGGGGGCAGCCTAACCTATGGCTACACCTTC. It yields the protein CASSQEWGGSLTYGYTF.

This sequence joins TRBV2 and TRBJ1-2; no reliable D call. Germline CDR1 SNHLY, CDR2 FYNNEI. V gave up 6 bases and J gave up 4 bases, with 12 bases separating them. CDR3 length equals 13 residues. The CDR3 DNA reads TGTGCCAGCAGGGTACCGGAGGGCTATGGCTACACCTTC. The encoded protein is CASRVPEGYGYTF. Supplemented by reference TRBV2 and TRBJ1-2, the full variable domain reads EPEVTQTPSHQVTQMGQEVILRCVPISNHLYFYWYRQILGQKVEFLVSFYNNEISEKSEIFDDQFSVERPDGSNFTLKIRSTKLEDSAMYFCASRVPEGYGYTFGSGTRLTVV.

The rearrangement joins TRBV5-5 to TRBJ2-1; D unresolved. The CDR3 loop spans 11 amino acids. Germline CDR1 reads SGHKS; CDR2 reads YYEKEE (reference sequence). V was cut by 3 bases and J by 10 bases, with 8 bases left in between. In DNA form, the CDR3 reads TGTGCCAGCAGCTATAACGAGGAGCAGTTCTTC. It is translated as CASSYNEEQFF. Full variable domain (missing parts from reference TRBV5-5 and TRBJ2-1): DAGVTQSPTHLIKTRGQQVTLRCSPISGHKSVSWYQQVLGQGPQFIFQYYEKEERGRGNFPDRFSARQFPNYSSELNVNALLLGDSALYLCASSYNEEQFFGPGTRLTVL.

This clone has just one count. The chain recombines TRBV27 with TRBJ2-2; the match to TRBD1 covers 7 bases. CDR3 length: 14 amino acids. With 6 bases clipped from V and 3 bases from J, the junction kept 4 bases outside the gene matches. The germline gives CDR1 MNHEY, CDR2 SMNVEV (reference sequence). CDR3: CASRQGYDTGELFF. Here the CDR3 DNA reads TGTGCCAGCAGACAGGGGTACGACACCGGGGAGCTGTTTTTT.